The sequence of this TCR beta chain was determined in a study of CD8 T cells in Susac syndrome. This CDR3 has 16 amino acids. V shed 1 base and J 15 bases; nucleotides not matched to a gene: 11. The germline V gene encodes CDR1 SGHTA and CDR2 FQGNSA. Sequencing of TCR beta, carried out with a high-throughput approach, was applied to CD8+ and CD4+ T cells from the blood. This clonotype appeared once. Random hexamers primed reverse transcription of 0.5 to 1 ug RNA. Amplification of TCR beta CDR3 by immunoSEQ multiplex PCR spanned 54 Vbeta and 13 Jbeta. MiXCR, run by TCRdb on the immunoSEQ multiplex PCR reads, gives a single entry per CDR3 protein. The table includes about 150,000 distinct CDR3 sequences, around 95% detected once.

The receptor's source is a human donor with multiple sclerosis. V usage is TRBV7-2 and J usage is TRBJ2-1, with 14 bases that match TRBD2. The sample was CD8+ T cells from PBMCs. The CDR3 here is CASSLGSTSGGAQPFF. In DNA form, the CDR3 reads TGTGCCAGCAGCTTAGGGTCGACTAGCGGGGGGGCTCAGCCGTTCTTC.